The present T cell receptor (beta chain) was sequenced within a study of human T cells and chemical hapten exposure. Study-wide results and limits: TCRs exceeding 1 in 1000 frequency stayed unchanged with DPC sensitization.

Losses at the gene ends were 7 bases for V and 4 bases for J; bases not matched to a gene: 6. This CDR3 contains 13 residues. Germline lookup yields CDR1 SQVTM and CDR2 ANQGSEA. This clonotype was found many times. What it recognizes is unknown. Time point indicated: healthy volunteer bleed at 2 weeks. Extraction yielded total RNA from whole blood (unfractionated). TCRdb passed the RACE reads through MiXCR, listing each CDR3 protein once. The profile shows 100,000 to 150,000 distinct CDR3 sequences, approximately 10% of them singletons. The V gene is TRBV29-1, the J gene TRBJ2-1, with 8 bases matching TRBD1. The clonotype comes from a male donor in good health. Some clones in this sample may be carry-over from other donors' samples. Sequences were obtained from whole blood. CDR3 loop: CSAHRGFYNEQFF. The CDR3 DNA follows: TGCAGCGCCCACAGGGGGTTTTACAATGAGCAGTTCTTC.